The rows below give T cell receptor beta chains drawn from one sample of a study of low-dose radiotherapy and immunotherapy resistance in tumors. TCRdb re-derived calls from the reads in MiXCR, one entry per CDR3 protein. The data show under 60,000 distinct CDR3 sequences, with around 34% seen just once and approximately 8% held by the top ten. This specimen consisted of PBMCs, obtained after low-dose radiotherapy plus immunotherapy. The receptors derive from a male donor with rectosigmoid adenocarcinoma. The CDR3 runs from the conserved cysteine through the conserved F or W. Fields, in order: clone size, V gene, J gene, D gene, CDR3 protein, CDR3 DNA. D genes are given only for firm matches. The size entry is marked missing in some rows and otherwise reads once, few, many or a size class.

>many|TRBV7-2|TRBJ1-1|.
CASSLQDRNTEAFF
TGTGCCAGCAGCCTGCAGGACAGGAACACTGAAGCTTTCTTT
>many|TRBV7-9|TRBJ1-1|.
CASSPRGGVNTEAFF
TGTGCCAGCAGCCCTCGGGGGGGCGTGAACACTGAAGCTTTCTTT
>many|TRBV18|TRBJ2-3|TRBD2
CASSTLAGDTDTQYF
TGTGCCAGCTCAACCCTAGCGGGGGACACAGATACGCAGTATTTT
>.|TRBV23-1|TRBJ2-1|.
CASSQSSLAVSSYNEQFF
TGCGCCAGCAGTCAATCATCCCTAGCCGTGAGCTCCTACAATGAGCAGTTCTTC
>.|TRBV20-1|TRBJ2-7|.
CSASKGVVDYEQYF
TGCAGTGCTAGTAAGGGGGTGGTTGACTACGAGCAGTACTTC
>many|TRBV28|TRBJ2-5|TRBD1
CASTAWDREETQYF
TGTGCCAGCACCGCCTGGGACAGGGAAGAGACCCAGTACTTC
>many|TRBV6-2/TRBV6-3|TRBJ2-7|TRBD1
CASSSGGISLGQYF
TGTGCCAGCAGTTCAGGGGGAATCTCTCTGGGGCAGTACTTC
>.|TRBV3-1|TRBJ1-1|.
CASSQHPGRTNTEAFF
TGTGCCAGCAGCCAGCACCCGGGACGGACGAACACTGAAGCTTTCTTT
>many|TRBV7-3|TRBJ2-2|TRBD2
CASRPPGLAANTGELFF
TGTGCCAGCAGACCTCCGGGACTAGCAGCGAACACCGGGGAGCTGTTTTTT
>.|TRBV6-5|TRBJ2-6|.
CASSRQMAGANVLTF
TGTGCCAGCAGCCGACAGATGGCTGGGGCCAACGTCCTGACTTTC
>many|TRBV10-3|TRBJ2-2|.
CAISEDSTFTGELFF
TGTGCCATCAGTGAAGACAGCACCTTCACCGGGGAGCTGTTTTTT
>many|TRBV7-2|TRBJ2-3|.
CASSPHTRTPTDTQYF
TGTGCCAGCAGCCCACATACACGCACACCCACAGATACGCAGTATTTT
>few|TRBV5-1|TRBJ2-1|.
CASSLFACSYNDQFF
TGCGCCAGCAGCTTGTTTGCTTGCTCCTACAATGACCAGTTCTTC
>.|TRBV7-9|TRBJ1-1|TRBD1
CASSRTGANEAFF
TGTGCCAGCAGCAGGACAGGGGCGAATGAAGCTTTCTTT
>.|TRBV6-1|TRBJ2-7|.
CASSLPAPRGSYEQYF
TGTGCCAGCAGCCTACCGGCGCCGCGGGGCTCCTACGAGCAGTACTTC
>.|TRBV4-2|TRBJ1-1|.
CASSQYTEAFF
TGTGCCAGCAGCCAGTACACTGAAGCTTTCTTT
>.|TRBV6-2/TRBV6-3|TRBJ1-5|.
CASSAPYSNQPQHF
TGTGCCAGCAGCGCCCCCTATAGCAATCAGCCCCAGCATTTT
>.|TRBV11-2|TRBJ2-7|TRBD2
CASSFRLAGGSSYEQYF
TGTGCCAGCAGCTTCCGACTAGCGGGAGGTTCCTCCTACGAGCAGTACTTC
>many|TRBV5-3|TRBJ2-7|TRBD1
CASSRDSTYEQYF
TGTGCCAGCAGCCGGGACAGCACCTACGAGCAGTACTTC
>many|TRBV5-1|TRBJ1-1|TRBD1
CASSQGQGRGREAFF
TGCGCCAGCAGTCAAGGACAGGGCAGGGGGAGAGAAGCTTTCTTT
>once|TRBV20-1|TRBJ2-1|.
CSARFLGEQFF
TGCAGTGCTAGATTCCTAGGGGAGCAGTTCTTC
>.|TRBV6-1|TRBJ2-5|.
CASALLQETQYF
TGTGCCAGCGCTTTGCTCCAAGAGACCCAGTACTTC
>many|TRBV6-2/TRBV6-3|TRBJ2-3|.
CASKEGPSTDTQYF
TGTGCCAGCAAGGAGGGGCCTAGCACAGATACGCAGTATTTT
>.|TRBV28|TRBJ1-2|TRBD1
CASSWTGAAYGYTF
TGTGCCAGCAGCTGGACAGGGGCAGCCTATGGCTACACCTTC
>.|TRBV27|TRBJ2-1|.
CASTSAGPSYNEQFF
TGTGCCAGCACCTCGGCAGGACCGTCCTACAATGAGCAGTTCTTC
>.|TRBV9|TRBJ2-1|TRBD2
CASSPGTSGGINEQFF
TGTGCCAGCAGCCCAGGGACTAGCGGGGGGATCAATGAGCAGTTCTTC
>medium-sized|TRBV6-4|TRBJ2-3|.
CASSHVGASTDTQYF
TGTGCCAGCAGCCACGTGGGGGCCAGCACAGATACGCAGTATTTT
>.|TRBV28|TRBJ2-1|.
CVSSLEGGGETQFF
TGTGTCAGCAGCCTCGAGGGAGGTGGCGAGACCCAGTTCTTC
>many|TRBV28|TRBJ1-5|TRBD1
CASSSKSTDRGRLEPQHF
TGTGCCAGCAGTTCCAAATCTACGGACAGGGGGCGTTTGGAACCCCAGCATTTT
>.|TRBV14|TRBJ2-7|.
CASSRGLTYSYEQYF
TGTGCCAGCAGCCGAGGACTAACCTACTCCTACGAGCAGTACTTC
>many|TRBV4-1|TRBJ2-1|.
CASSQPLGRNEQFF
TGCGCCAGCAGCCAACCCCTGGGGCGGAATGAGCAGTTCTTC
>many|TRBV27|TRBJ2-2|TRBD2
CASSWGGTGELFF
TGTGCCAGCAGTTGGGGGGGAACCGGGGAGCTGTTTTTT
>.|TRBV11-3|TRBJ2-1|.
CASSMTDNEQFF
TGTGCCAGCAGCATGACGGACAATGAGCAGTTCTTC
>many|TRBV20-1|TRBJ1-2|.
CSARVSGTGYTF
TGCAGTGCTAGAGTGAGTGGGACTGGCTACACCTTC
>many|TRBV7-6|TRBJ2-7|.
CASSLAAHGDAYEQYF
TGTGCCAGCAGCTTAGCGGCTCACGGGGACGCCTACGAGCAGTACTTC
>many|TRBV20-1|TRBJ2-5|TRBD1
CSAKSPGTGGLETQYF
TGCAGTGCTAAGAGTCCCGGGACAGGGGGTTTAGAGACCCAGTACTTC
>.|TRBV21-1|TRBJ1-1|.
CASSKSPTGYHTEAFF
TGTGCCAGCAGCAAAAGCCCTACAGGGTACCACACTGAAGCTTTCTTT
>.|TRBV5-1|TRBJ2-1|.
CASSSEAALTEQFF
TGCGCCAGCAGTTCAGAGGCGGCCTTGACTGAGCAGTTCTTC
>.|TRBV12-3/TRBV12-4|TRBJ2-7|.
CASSTRELSYEQYF
TGTGCCAGTTCCACCCGAGAGCTATCCTACGAGCAGTACTTC
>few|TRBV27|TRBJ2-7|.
CASSLFGRGYEQYF
TGTGCCAGCAGTTTATTTGGCAGGGGCTACGAGCAGTACTTC
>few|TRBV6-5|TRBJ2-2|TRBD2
CASSISGRADTGELFF
TGTGCCAGCAGCATCAGCGGGAGGGCCGACACCGGGGAGCTGTTTTTT
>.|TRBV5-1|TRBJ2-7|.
CASSLYRDNSYEQYF
TGCGCCAGCAGCTTGTACCGGGACAACTCCTACGAGCAGTACTTC
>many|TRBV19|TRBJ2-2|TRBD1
CASSTHDRGSNTGELFF
TGTGCCAGTAGTACCCACGACAGGGGGTCGAACACCGGGGAGCTGTTTTTT
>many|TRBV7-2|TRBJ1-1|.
CASSLGRQSLEAFF
TGTGCCAGCAGCTTAGGGAGACAGTCCCTCGAAGCTTTCTTT
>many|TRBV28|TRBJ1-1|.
CASSTDGQTREAFF
TGTGCCAGCAGTACTGACGGACAGACACGAGAAGCTTTCTTT
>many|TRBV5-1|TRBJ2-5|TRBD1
CASSLVGTESQETQYF
TGCGCCAGCAGCTTGGTTGGGACAGAATCGCAAGAGACCCAGTACTTC
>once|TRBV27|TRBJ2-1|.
CASRPPGTPPHEQFF
TGTGCCAGCAGGCCCCCTGGGACGCCACCCCACGAGCAGTTCTTC
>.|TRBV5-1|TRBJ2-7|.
CASSATAQTYEQYF
TGCGCCAGCAGCGCAACTGCCCAGACCTACGAGCAGTACTTC